The clone carrying this T cell receptor beta chain was observed a single time. This sample stems from a study of blood T cell repertoires in COVID-19. About the research overall: COVID-19 samples collected from the United States, Italy and Spain covered acute and convalescent phases. PBMCs, B-cell-depleted T cells, or T cells were the source of the cDNA or gDNA that made up the material.

As processed by the authors: It was from reference gene primer amplification that nucleated cell counts were estimated. TCRdb's copy holds only in-frame clones and misses some; the assay was immunoSEQ multiplex PCR. V and J calls and clone size are those listed in that table; D and trimming were worked out from the DNA. The sample consists of 180,000 or so clones, 80% to 90% of them appearing once. The sequencing sample was made of peripheral blood. This clonotype was sampled from a man aged 35-49 years with active or convalescent COVID-19.

CDR3 DNA: TGTGCCAGCAGTTACGTCGGCAGGAATAGCAATCAGCCCCAGCATTTT. It yields the protein CASSYVGRNSNQPQHF. V and J are TRBV6-5 and TRBJ1-5, with D uncertain. This CDR3 spans 16 amino acids. CDR1 is MNHEY and CDR2 is SVGAGI in the germline V gene. V lost 2 bases, J lost 0 bases, and 11 bases lay in between.